This is a list of T cell receptor beta chains from one sample in a study of blood T cell repertoires in COVID-19. Clones were read by immunoSEQ multiplex PCR, and TCRdb kept only the in-frame ones, dropping some. Seen here are roughly 250,000 clones, around 85% observed once, and the top ten hold 0.85% to 1%. What was sequenced was peripheral blood. Receptors originate from a human donor with COVID-19, enrolled during active disease. The donor label of this sample is uncertain. The CDR3 runs from the conserved cysteine through the conserved F or W. The D gene is left open where the match is weak. The size field is filled for only some rows; it gives once, few, many or a size class.

D | J | size | V | DNA | CDR3
- | TRBJ1-2 | once | TRBV3-1/TRBV3-2 | TGTGCCAGCAGCCAAGGAGGCGGGGGCTACACCTTC | CASSQGGGGYTF
TRBD1 | TRBJ1-2 | few | TRBV15 | TGTGCCACCAGCCGGAGGGGCAGGGGGAACTATGGCTACACCTTC | CATSRRGRGNYGYTF
- | TRBJ2-1 | once | TRBV7-3 | TGTGCCAGCAGCTTAAGTGGTAGAGACAATGAGCAGTTCTTC | CASSLSGRDNEQFF
- | TRBJ2-3 | - | TRBV10-3 | TGTGCCATCAGTGAGGGGGCAGGCAGCACAGATACGCAGTATTTT | CAISEGAGSTDTQYF
TRBD2 | TRBJ2-1 | - | TRBV7-7 | TGTGCTAGCAGCCCCGGACTAGTCCCCCACAATGAGCAGTTCTTC | CASSPGLVPHNEQFF
- | TRBJ1-6 | few | TRBV6-5 | TGTGCCAGCAGTTACTCGGGGCGGTCACCCCTCCACTTT | CASSYSGRSPLHF
- | TRBJ2-2 | - | TRBV7-9 | TGTGCCAGCAGCTCCGTAAATCTCAGGACCGGGGAGCTGTTTTTT | CASSSVNLRTGELFF
TRBD1 | TRBJ1-5 | - | TRBV4-2 | TGTGCCAGCAGCCAAACAGGGGTTGGCAATCAGCCCCAGCATTTT | CASSQTGVGNQPQHF
TRBD2 | TRBJ2-4 | - | TRBV29-1 | TGCAGCGTTGACGGTCAGCGGGAGGACATTCAGTACTTC | CSVDGQREDIQYF
- | TRBJ1-5 | - | TRBV30 | TGTGCCTGGACCTCCGGCAGTCCCTTTGGAGATCAGCCCCAGCATTTT | CAWTSGSPFGDQPQHF
- | TRBJ1-1 | - | TRBV19 | TGTGCCAGTAGCCCGCGAATCACAGACATGAACACTGAAGCTTTCTTT | CASSPRITDMNTEAFF
TRBD2 | TRBJ2-7 | - | TRBV6-5 | TGTGCCAGCAGTTACTCGGGGGAGGGACTAGACGAGCAGTACTTC | CASSYSGEGLDEQYF
- | TRBJ1-2 | - | TRBV6-5 | TGTGCCAGCAGCCAACGGACGGGAGTGCCTGGCTACACCTTC | CASSQRTGVPGYTF
TRBD1 | TRBJ1-1 | - | TRBV10-3 | TGTGCCACGACAGGGGTCTCGAACACTGAAGCTTTCTTT | CATTGVSNTEAFF
TRBD2 | TRBJ2-3 | few | TRBV19 | TGTGCCAGTAGTGGGGAAACTAGCGGAGACTCAGATACGCAGTATTTT | CASSGETSGDSDTQYF
TRBD2 | TRBJ2-1 | - | TRBV28 | TGTGCCAGCAGTCCGGGACTAGCGTTTGAGCAGTTCTTC | CASSPGLAFEQFF
TRBD2 | TRBJ2-1 | - | TRBV3-1/TRBV3-2 | TGTGCCAGCAGCCGACCCACTAGCGGGAGCCCCCAGTTCTTC | CASSRPTSGSPQFF
- | TRBJ2-7 | few | TRBV11-2 | TGTGCCAGCAGTTTAAACAGGGCAGCCTACGAGCAGTACTTC | CASSLNRAAYEQYF
TRBD1 | TRBJ1-2 | - | TRBV2 | TGTGCCAGCAGTCCCCGGACAGGTACTAGCTATGGCTACACCTTC | CASSPRTGTSYGYTF
TRBD1 | TRBJ1-2 | - | TRBV5-5 | TGTGCCAGCCGATCGGCAACAGGGGGCTCTGGCTACACCTTC | CASRSATGGSGYTF
TRBD1 | TRBJ1-1 | - | TRBV28 | TGTGCCAGTAAGTCGGGACAGCTGAACACTGAAGCTTTCTTT | CASKSGQLNTEAFF
- | TRBJ1-1 | - | TRBV5-1 | TGCGCCAGCAGGCGAGCGTCGAACACTGAAGCTTTCTTT | CASRRASNTEAFF
- | TRBJ1-1 | - | TRBV28 | TGTGCCAGCAGGACAGTCCCCTCTGTCAACACTGAAGCTTTCTTT | CASRTVPSVNTEAFF
TRBD1 | TRBJ2-2 | few | TRBV29-1 | TGCAGCGCCTCAGCGGGACAGGGGGTAGCCGGGGAGCTGTTTTTT | CSASAGQGVAGELFF
- | TRBJ1-4 | - | TRBV28 | TGTGCCAGCAGTGGAGGGGTTTCCAGAAATGAAAAACTGTTTTTT | CASSGGVSRNEKLFF
TRBD2 | TRBJ2-5 | - | TRBV4-1 | TGCGCCAGCAGCCAGCCGGCAGGACGGGGGGACGAGACCCAGTACTTC | CASSQPAGRGDETQYF
- | TRBJ1-4 | - | TRBV2 | TGTGCCAGCAGTGGTAGTACTAATGAAAAACTGTTTTTT | CASSGSTNEKLFF
TRBD2 | TRBJ2-7 | - | TRBV28 | TGTGCCAGCCGTCCGGCGGGAGGAAGGGGCGAGCAGTACTTC | CASRPAGGRGEQYF
TRBD1 | TRBJ2-5 | once | TRBV29-1 | TGCAGCGTTGACGCGACAGGGAAGAAAGAGACCCAGTACTTC | CSVDATGKKETQYF
- | TRBJ1-2 | - | TRBV28 | TGTGCCAGCAGTTTAATTGGACAGCAAGATGGCTACACCTTC | CASSLIGQQDGYTF
- | TRBJ2-1 | - | TRBV30 | TGTGCCTGGAGGGATTTAGCTTACAATGAGCAGTTCTTC | CAWRDLAYNEQFF
- | TRBJ2-2 | - | TRBV30 | TGTGCCTGGAGGAGGGGGTTGGCCGGGGAGCTGTTTTTT | CAWRRGLAGELFF
TRBD2 | TRBJ2-1 | once | TRBV11-2 | TGTGCCAGCAGCCCTTTGGCTAGCGGCCACGAGCAGTTCTTC | CASSPLASGHEQFF
TRBD1 | TRBJ1-2 | - | TRBV6-6 | TGTGCCAGCGTTATTCCGGGACAGACTAACTATGGCTACACCTTC | CASVIPGQTNYGYTF
- | TRBJ1-3 | - | TRBV15 | TGTGCCACCAGCAGAGATCCAGGGGAGGGAAACACCATATATTTT | CATSRDPGEGNTIYF
TRBD1 | TRBJ1-2 | few | TRBV2 | TGTGCCAGCAGTGAAGCCGGGACAGGGTTATTAGGCGGCTACACCTTC | CASSEAGTGLLGGYTF
TRBD1 | TRBJ1-5 | - | TRBV6-5 | TGTGCCAGCAGGAACGACAGGGCCAATCAGCCCCAGCATTTT | CASRNDRANQPQHF
- | TRBJ1-5 | - | TRBV19 | TGTGCCAGTAGTATTATAGAGGTAAATCAGCCCCAGCATTTT | CASSIIEVNQPQHF
- | TRBJ1-1 | - | TRBV5-1 | TGCGCCAGCCGGGACTCCTCGAACACTGAAGCTTTCTTT | CASRDSSNTEAFF
- | TRBJ1-5 | - | TRBV24-1 | TGTGCCACCAGTGATGCCGGGACAAGTAGCAATCAGCCCCAGCATTTT | CATSDAGTSSNQPQHF
- | TRBJ1-1 | - | TRBV10-3 | TGTGCCATCAGTGAGTCTACGGAGGTGGCTTTCTTT | CAISESTEVAFF
- | TRBJ2-3 | - | TRBV3-1/TRBV3-2 | TGTGCCAGCAGCCAGGCTGAAGCGCAGTATTTT | CASSQAEAQYF
TRBD1 | TRBJ1-1 | - | TRBV5-6 | TGTGCCAGCAGCGAAGGGGCCCGCGCAGGGGGTGGTCGAACTGAAGCTTTCTTT | CASSEGARAGGGRTEAFF
TRBD1 | TRBJ1-3 | - | TRBV30 | TGTGCCTGGAGTGCGGGACAGGAGAGCTCTGGAAACACCATATATTTT | CAWSAGQESSGNTIYF
TRBD2 | TRBJ2-1 | - | TRBV5-6 | TGTGCCAGCAGCCCGATACCCCGGACTAGCGGACTCTACAATGAGCAGTTCTTC | CASSPIPRTSGLYNEQFF
TRBD2 | TRBJ2-5 | - | TRBV30 | TGTGCCTGGAGTACTAGGTACAGCGGGAGGGGCGAGACCCAGTACTTC | CAWSTRYSGRGETQYF
TRBD2 | TRBJ2-1 | - | TRBV6-5 | TGTGCCAGCATGGCCGGGGGGTTGGGCAATGAGCAGTTCTTC | CASMAGGLGNEQFF
- | TRBJ1-5 | - | TRBV19 | TGTGCCAGTAGTATGGGCAGGGTCCAGGGCAATCAGCCCCAGCATTTT | CASSMGRVQGNQPQHF
TRBD1 | TRBJ2-1 | - | TRBV24-1 | TGTGCCACCAGTGACCCCGACAGGGATAATGAGCAGTTCTTC | CATSDPDRDNEQFF
TRBD1 | TRBJ1-5 | few | TRBV19 | TGTGCCAGTAGTTCGGACAGGGCGCGGAATCAGCCCCAGCATTTT | CASSSDRARNQPQHF
TRBD1 | TRBJ1-2 | - | TRBV29-1 | TGCAGCGTTGTAAAAGGGGGCCATGGCTACACCTTC | CSVVKGGHGYTF
- | TRBJ2-7 | - | TRBV28 | TGTGCCAGCAGTTTAGGGGTAGGGAGCTACGAGCAGTACTTC | CASSLGVGSYEQYF
- | TRBJ1-5 | few | TRBV7-6 | TGTGCCAGCAGCTTAAGGTTCGGGGACAATCAGCCCCAGCATTTT | CASSLRFGDNQPQHF
- | TRBJ1-1 | - | TRBV5-1 | TGCGCCAGCAGCGTATTGGACAGTGACACTGAAGCTTTCTTT | CASSVLDSDTEAFF
TRBD1 | TRBJ1-2 | - | TRBV3-1/TRBV3-2 | TGTGCCAGCAGCCTCCGGGACAGGGTGCTCTATGGCTACACCTTC | CASSLRDRVLYGYTF
- | TRBJ1-3 | - | TRBV10-3 | TGTGCCATCAGTGAATCTAGTGGCATACCCTCTGGAAACACCATATATTTT | CAISESSGIPSGNTIYF
- | TRBJ1-6 | once | TRBV2 | TGTGCCAGCAGTGTCCTCGGGGGTGGGGATTCACCCCTCCACTTT | CASSVLGGGDSPLHF